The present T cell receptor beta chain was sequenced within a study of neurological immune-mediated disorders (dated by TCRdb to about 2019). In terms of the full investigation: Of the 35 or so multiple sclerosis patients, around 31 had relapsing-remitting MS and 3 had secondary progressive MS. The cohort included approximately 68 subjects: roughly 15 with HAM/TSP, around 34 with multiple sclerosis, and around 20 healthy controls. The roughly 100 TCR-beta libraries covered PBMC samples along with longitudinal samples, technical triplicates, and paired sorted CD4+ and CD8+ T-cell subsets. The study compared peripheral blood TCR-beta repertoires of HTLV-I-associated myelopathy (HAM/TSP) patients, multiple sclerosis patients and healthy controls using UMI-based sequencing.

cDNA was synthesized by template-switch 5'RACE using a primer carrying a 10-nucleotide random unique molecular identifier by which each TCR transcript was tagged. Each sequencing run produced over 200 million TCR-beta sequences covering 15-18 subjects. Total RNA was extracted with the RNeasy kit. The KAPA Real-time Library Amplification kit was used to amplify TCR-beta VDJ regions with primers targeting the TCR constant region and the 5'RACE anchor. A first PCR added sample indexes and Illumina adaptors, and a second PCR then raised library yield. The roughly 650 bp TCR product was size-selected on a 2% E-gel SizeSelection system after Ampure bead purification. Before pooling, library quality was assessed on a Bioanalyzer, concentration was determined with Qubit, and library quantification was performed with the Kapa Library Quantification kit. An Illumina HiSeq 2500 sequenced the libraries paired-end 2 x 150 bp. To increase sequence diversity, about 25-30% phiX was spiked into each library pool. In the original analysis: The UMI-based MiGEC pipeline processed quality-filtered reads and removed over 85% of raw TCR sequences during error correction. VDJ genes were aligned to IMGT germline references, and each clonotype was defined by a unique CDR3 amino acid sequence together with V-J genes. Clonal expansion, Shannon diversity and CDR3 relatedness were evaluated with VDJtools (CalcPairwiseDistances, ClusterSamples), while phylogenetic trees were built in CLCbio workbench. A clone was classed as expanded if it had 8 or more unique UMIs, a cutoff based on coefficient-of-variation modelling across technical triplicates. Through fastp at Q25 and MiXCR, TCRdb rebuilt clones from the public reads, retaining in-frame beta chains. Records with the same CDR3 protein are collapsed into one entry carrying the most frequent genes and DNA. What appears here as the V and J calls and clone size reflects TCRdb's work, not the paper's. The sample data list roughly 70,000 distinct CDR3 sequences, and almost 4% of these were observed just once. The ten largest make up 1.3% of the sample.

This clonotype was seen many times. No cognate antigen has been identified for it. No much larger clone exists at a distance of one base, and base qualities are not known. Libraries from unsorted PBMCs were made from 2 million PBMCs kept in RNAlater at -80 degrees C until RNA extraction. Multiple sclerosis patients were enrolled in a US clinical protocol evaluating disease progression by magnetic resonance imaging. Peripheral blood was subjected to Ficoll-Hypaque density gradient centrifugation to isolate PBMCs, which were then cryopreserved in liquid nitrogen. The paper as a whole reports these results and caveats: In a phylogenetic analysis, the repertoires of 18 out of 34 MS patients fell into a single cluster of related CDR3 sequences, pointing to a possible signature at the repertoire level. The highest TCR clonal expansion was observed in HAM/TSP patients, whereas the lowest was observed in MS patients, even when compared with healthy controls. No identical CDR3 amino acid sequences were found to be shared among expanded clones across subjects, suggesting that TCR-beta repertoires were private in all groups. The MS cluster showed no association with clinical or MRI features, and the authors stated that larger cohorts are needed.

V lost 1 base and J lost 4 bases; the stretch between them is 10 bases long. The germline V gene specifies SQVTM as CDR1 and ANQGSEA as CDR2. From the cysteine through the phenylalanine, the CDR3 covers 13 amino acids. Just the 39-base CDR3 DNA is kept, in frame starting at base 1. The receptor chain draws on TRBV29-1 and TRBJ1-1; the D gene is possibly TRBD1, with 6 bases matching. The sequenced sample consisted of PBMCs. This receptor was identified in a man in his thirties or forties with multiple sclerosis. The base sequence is TGCAGCGTTGAAGCCCTCAGGGGCACTGAAGCTTTCTTT. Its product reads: CSVEALRGTEAFF.